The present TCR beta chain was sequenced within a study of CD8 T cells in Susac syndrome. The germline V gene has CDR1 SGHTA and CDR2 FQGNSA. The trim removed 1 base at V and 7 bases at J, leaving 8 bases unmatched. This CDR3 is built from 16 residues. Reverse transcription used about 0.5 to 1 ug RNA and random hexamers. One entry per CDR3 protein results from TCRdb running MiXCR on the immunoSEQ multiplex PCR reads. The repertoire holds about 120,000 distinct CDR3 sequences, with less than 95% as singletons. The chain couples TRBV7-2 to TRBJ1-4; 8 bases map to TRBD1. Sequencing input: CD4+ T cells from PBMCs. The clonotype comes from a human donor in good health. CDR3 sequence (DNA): TGTGCCAGCAGCTTAGATGGGACAGGCATGGGTGAAAAACTGTTTTTT. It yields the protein CASSLDGTGMGEKLFF.